This record covers a single T cell receptor (beta chain). Trimming left V 4 bases short and J 6 bases short, with 21 bases between. CDR3 length equals 16 residues. Germline V gene sequence: CDR1 KGHDR, CDR2 SFDVKD. The source of the sample is a study of blood T cell repertoires in COVID-19. Seattle's cohort entered during active infection and was followed longitudinally. Using immunoSEQ multiplex PCR, the repertoire was profiled, and TCRdb retains in-frame clones only, with some absent. The sample holds about 330,000 clones; roughly 86% are singletons and the top ten take around 8.9%. This sequence was found in a man aged 25-45 years with COVID-19, enrolled during active disease. Input material: peripheral blood. The chain joins TRBV24-1 to TRBJ2-7, with a weak D call TRBD1 (5 bases). The DNA of the CDR3 is TGTGCCACCAGTGAGAGGACAATCGAGAGGCTAGGCGAGCAGTACTTC. The encoded protein is CATSERTIERLGEQYF.